A selection of T cell receptor beta chains follows, all from one sample in a study of T cell changes during pregnancy in multiple sclerosis. Some clones are missing from TCRdb's copy, which holds only in-frame ones; the method was immunoSEQ multiplex PCR. The table has about 53,000 clones, over 85% seen once. The source material was CD8+ T cells from peripheral blood mononuclear cells, sampled before pregnancy. Every receptor here comes from a female donor with multiple sclerosis, enrolled in a pregnancy study. The CDR3 runs from the conserved cysteine through the conserved F or W. The order of the fields is CDR3 protein, D gene, J gene, clone size, V gene. A D gene is named only where the DNA matches it firmly. Where a row states a size, it is once, few, many or the class of an expanded clone; other rows omit it.

CDR3aa: CASSATGVEPQHF
d_gene: TRBD1
j_gene: TRBJ1-5
abundance: NA
v_gene: TRBV6-4

CDR3aa: CASSQDQGTGAKGEQYF
d_gene: TRBD1
j_gene: TRBJ2-7
abundance: NA
v_gene: TRBV4-3

CDR3aa: CASSQEDRGTNEKLFF
d_gene: TRBD1
j_gene: TRBJ1-4
abundance: NA
v_gene: TRBV4-2

CDR3aa: CASSQQENEQFF
d_gene: NA
j_gene: TRBJ2-1
abundance: NA
v_gene: TRBV4-3

CDR3aa: CASSLGGSAEAFF
d_gene: NA
j_gene: TRBJ1-1
abundance: NA
v_gene: TRBV11-3

CDR3aa: CTTGGGREKLFF
d_gene: NA
j_gene: TRBJ1-4
abundance: NA
v_gene: TRBV15

CDR3aa: CASSLGGQPQHF
d_gene: NA
j_gene: TRBJ1-5
abundance: few
v_gene: TRBV13

CDR3aa: CASSWGANTGELFF
d_gene: NA
j_gene: TRBJ2-2
abundance: NA
v_gene: TRBV23-1

CDR3aa: CASSESQGTASYGYTF
d_gene: NA
j_gene: TRBJ1-2
abundance: NA
v_gene: TRBV6-1

CDR3aa: CATSSETSGGTQETQYF
d_gene: TRBD2
j_gene: TRBJ2-5
abundance: NA
v_gene: TRBV15

CDR3aa: CASSQYRGVAYGHEAFF
d_gene: NA
j_gene: TRBJ1-1
abundance: NA
v_gene: TRBV4-1

CDR3aa: CATSSPDSRVSGNTIYF
d_gene: NA
j_gene: TRBJ1-3
abundance: NA
v_gene: TRBV15

CDR3aa: CASSQDRLMAGFMYEQYF
d_gene: NA
j_gene: TRBJ2-7
abundance: NA
v_gene: TRBV4-3

CDR3aa: CASSPNVGQGAGNTIYF
d_gene: TRBD1
j_gene: TRBJ1-3
abundance: NA
v_gene: TRBV4-1

CDR3aa: CASSSGEDTNYGYTF
d_gene: NA
j_gene: TRBJ1-2
abundance: NA
v_gene: TRBV13

CDR3aa: CASIGGRGQFF
d_gene: NA
j_gene: TRBJ2-1
abundance: NA
v_gene: TRBV19

CDR3aa: CASSRNEDRGDEQYF
d_gene: TRBD1
j_gene: NA
abundance: NA
v_gene: TRBV6-6

CDR3aa: CASSPTGRAPLHF
d_gene: NA
j_gene: TRBJ1-6
abundance: few
v_gene: TRBV5-4

CDR3aa: CASSLVGTDTQYF
d_gene: NA
j_gene: TRBJ2-3
abundance: NA
v_gene: TRBV14

CDR3aa: CSVDSIQGARPGELFF
d_gene: TRBD1
j_gene: TRBJ2-2
abundance: NA
v_gene: TRBV29-1

CDR3aa: CASSYSKVQAPDTQYF
d_gene: NA
j_gene: TRBJ2-3
abundance: NA
v_gene: TRBV6-5

CDR3aa: CASSFSGYRGGAGTDTQYF
d_gene: NA
j_gene: TRBJ2-3
abundance: NA
v_gene: TRBV11-2

CDR3aa: CASSDGGVGYGYTF
d_gene: NA
j_gene: TRBJ1-2
abundance: NA
v_gene: TRBV2

CDR3aa: CASSPGTGGETQYF
d_gene: TRBD1
j_gene: TRBJ2-5
abundance: NA
v_gene: TRBV6-1

CDR3aa: CASSRKGATEAFF
d_gene: TRBD1
j_gene: TRBJ1-1
abundance: NA
v_gene: TRBV6-5

CDR3aa: CASSHLVLRQETQYF
d_gene: NA
j_gene: TRBJ2-5
abundance: NA
v_gene: TRBV7-2

CDR3aa: CASSYRRDYTDTQYF
d_gene: TRBD2
j_gene: TRBJ2-3
abundance: NA
v_gene: TRBV6-5

CDR3aa: CASSPGNTNYGYTF
d_gene: NA
j_gene: TRBJ1-2
abundance: once
v_gene: TRBV5-6

CDR3aa: CASSRRGKGSRGYTF
d_gene: NA
j_gene: TRBJ1-2
abundance: NA
v_gene: TRBV5-1

CDR3aa: CASSVDRGGILFF
d_gene: NA
j_gene: TRBJ1-4
abundance: NA
v_gene: TRBV9

CDR3aa: CASSAGENTEAFF
d_gene: NA
j_gene: TRBJ1-1
abundance: NA
v_gene: TRBV6-1

CDR3aa: CASRGQGGSYEQYF
d_gene: TRBD1
j_gene: TRBJ2-7
abundance: NA
v_gene: TRBV6-5

CDR3aa: CASSHDRDNYGYTF
d_gene: NA
j_gene: TRBJ1-2
abundance: NA
v_gene: TRBV7-2

CDR3aa: CASTHSRSGGATDTQYF
d_gene: TRBD2
j_gene: TRBJ2-3
abundance: NA
v_gene: TRBV11-2

CDR3aa: CASSQDIGQGHTEAFF
d_gene: NA
j_gene: TRBJ1-1
abundance: NA
v_gene: TRBV4-3

CDR3aa: CASSYWTSREETQYF
d_gene: TRBD2
j_gene: TRBJ2-5
abundance: NA
v_gene: TRBV6-5

CDR3aa: CASSPQGAMNTEAFF
d_gene: TRBD1
j_gene: TRBJ1-1
abundance: once
v_gene: TRBV7-3

CDR3aa: CASSGHGYTF
d_gene: NA
j_gene: TRBJ1-2
abundance: NA
v_gene: TRBV25-1

CDR3aa: CASSLVGLGSYEQYF
d_gene: NA
j_gene: TRBJ2-7
abundance: once
v_gene: TRBV7-9

CDR3aa: CAWSSAGNTIYF
d_gene: NA
j_gene: TRBJ1-3
abundance: NA
v_gene: TRBV30

CDR3aa: CASSPTSGTYNEQFF
d_gene: TRBD2
j_gene: TRBJ2-1
abundance: once
v_gene: TRBV7-3

CDR3aa: CASSQSLEGAFDGYTF
d_gene: TRBD1
j_gene: TRBJ1-2
abundance: NA
v_gene: TRBV23-1

CDR3aa: CASSSIVGTGVYGYTF
d_gene: TRBD1
j_gene: TRBJ1-2
abundance: NA
v_gene: TRBV7-9